This T cell receptor beta chain was sequenced for a study of cytomegalovirus exposure and HLA in healthy donors. Germline CDR1 and CDR2: SEHNR and FQNEAQ (reference sequence). Trimming removed 0 bases at V and 6 bases at J, with 4 bases between. This CDR3 is built from 12 residues. In its sample, this clone was seen a few times. Antigen unknown. Both 60 Vbeta primers and 13 Jbeta primers went into the PCR. This table comes from immunoSEQ multiplex PCR, and its TCRdb copy is limited to in-frame clones, with some not included. Of about 140,000 clones detected, around four fifths appear once; the ten largest clones hold approximately 1.5%. General study points: Roughly 170 TCR beta chains were listed as cytomegalovirus-associated. In an earlier analysis, most TCR beta V segments were productive about 90% or about 30% of the time. Several top significant clusters appeared, in a later analysis, to be linked to common viral pathogens.

This clonotype originated in a man aged 30 to 45 in good health and CMV-seropositive. The chain links TRBV7-9 to TRBJ2-3, with D uncertain. Sequenced material: PBMCs. The CDR3 bases are TGTGCCAGCAGCTTAGCGTCGGATACGCAGTATTTT. It encodes CASSLASDTQYF.